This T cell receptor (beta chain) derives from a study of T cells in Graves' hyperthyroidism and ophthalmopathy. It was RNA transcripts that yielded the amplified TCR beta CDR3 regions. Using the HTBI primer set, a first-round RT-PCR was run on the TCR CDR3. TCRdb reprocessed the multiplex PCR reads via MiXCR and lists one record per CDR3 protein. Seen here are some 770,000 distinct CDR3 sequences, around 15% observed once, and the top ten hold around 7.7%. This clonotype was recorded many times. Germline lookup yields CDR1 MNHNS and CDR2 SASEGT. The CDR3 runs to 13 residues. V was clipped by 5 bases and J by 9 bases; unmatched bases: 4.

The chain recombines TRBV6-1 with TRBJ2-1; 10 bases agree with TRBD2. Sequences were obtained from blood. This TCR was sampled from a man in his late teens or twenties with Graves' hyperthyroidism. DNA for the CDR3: TGTGCCAGCAGTTTAGGGACTAGCGCTGAGCAGTTCTTC. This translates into CASSLGTSAEQFF.